The 10 T cell receptor beta chains below come from one sample, sequenced in a study of blood T cell repertoires in COVID-19. This table comes from immunoSEQ multiplex PCR, and its TCRdb copy is limited to in-frame clones, with some not included. The table has 230,000 or so clones, about 80% seen once. The sequenced sample consisted of PBMCs or T cells enriched from blood (not recorded which). These receptors all come from a man in his fifties who had recovered from COVID-19.

V gene TRBV5-1 combines with J gene TRBJ2-1; TRBD1 might be the D (5 bases). The CDR3 sequence is 15 residues long. Germline values: CDR1 SGHRS, CDR2 YFSETQ. The V and J ends lost 4 bases and 6 bases respectively, with 17 bases between them. The CDR3 region is CASSPQGSATNEQFF. CDR3 sequence (DNA): TGCGCCAGCAGCCCCCAGGGATCCGCCACCAATGAGCAGTTCTTC.

The chain joins TRBV5-1 to TRBJ1-5; weak D call: TRBD1 (5 bases). The germline CDR1 and CDR2 sequences are SGHRS and YFSETQ. Deletions cut 0 bases from V and 6 bases from J, with 10 bases between. The CDR3 extends over 14 amino acids. This chain's CDR3 is CASSLEDGGQPQHF. The CDR3, as DNA: TGCGCCAGCAGCTTGGAGGACGGGGGTCAGCCCCAGCATTTT.

In its sample, this clone was seen once. The genes are TRBV5-1 and TRBJ2-3; tentatively, D is TRBD1 (6 bases). Trimming left V 2 bases short and J 0 bases short, with 13 bases between. The CDR3 has 16 residues. Germline CDR1 is SGHRS and CDR2 is YFSETQ. The CDR3 sequence: CASSFPGQISTDTQYF. In nucleotides, the CDR3 is TGCGCCAGCAGCTTCCCCGGACAGATCAGCACAGATACGCAGTATTTT.

The chain joins TRBV24-1 to TRBJ2-6; maybe TRBD1 (6 bases). V was trimmed by 7 bases and J by 1 base, leaving 7 bases between them. Germline values: CDR1 KGHDR, CDR2 SFDVKD. The CDR3 runs to 14 residues. The CDR3 reads CATRQGSGANVLTF. In DNA form, the CDR3 reads TGTGCCACCAGGCAGGGGTCTGGGGCCAACGTCCTGACTTTC.

This clone appeared once. The V and J genes are TRBV28 and TRBJ1-2; maybe TRBD1 (6 bases). Germline V CDR1 and CDR2: MDHEN, SYDVKM. The V end lost 7 bases, the J end lost 0 bases, and 12 bases lay between the germline ends. The CDR3 runs 14 residues. DNA for the CDR3: TGTGCCAGCACGGCACAGGGACCTAACTATGGCTACACCTTC. Its protein product is CASTAQGPNYGYTF.

This chain uses TRBV10-3 with TRBJ2-7; 7 bases line up with TRBD1. The CDR3 totals 14 residues. Germline assignment: CDR1 ENHRY and CDR2 SYGVKD. Trimming cost V 6 bases and J 3 bases; bases outside gene matches: 8. CDR3 DNA sequence: TGTGCCATCAGCCCAAATCGGGACAGCTACGAGCAGTACTTC. It is translated as CAISPNRDSYEQYF.

V and J are TRBV28 and TRBJ1-6, with TRBD1 matching over 8 bases. This CDR3 has 16 residues. The germline CDR1 and CDR2 sequences are MDHEN and SYDVKM. V dropped 1 base and J dropped 9; count of bases not matched to a gene: 8. The CDR3 loop reads CASSLSSQGASSPLHF. DNA for the CDR3: TGTGCCAGCAGTTTATCAAGCCAGGGGGCAAGTTCACCCCTCCACTTT.

This chain links TRBV5-1 with TRBJ1-4, with D possibly TRBD1 on 5 matching bases. The germline V gene has CDR1 SGHRS and CDR2 YFSETQ. CDR3 size: 14 residues. With 4 bases removed from V and 2 bases from J, the gap between germline ends came to 9 bases. The CDR3 here is CASSQSGTNEKLFF. The CDR3 coding sequence is TGCGCCAGCAGCCAATCAGGGACTAATGAAAAACTGTTTTTT.

The gene calls are TRBV12-3 or TRBV12-4 and TRBJ2-7, with D possibly TRBD1 on 5 matching bases. The CDR3 loop spans 13 amino acids. V lost 1 base and J 3 bases, leaving 7 bases between the germline ends. CDR3 amino acids: CASSLGTHYEQYF. DNA of the CDR3: TGTGCCAGCAGTTTAGGGACACACTACGAGCAGTACTTC.

The rearrangement links TRBV29-1 to TRBJ2-7; 7 nucleotides agree with TRBD2. Trimming removed 6 bases from V and 5 bases from J; junction bases left unmatched: 10. Germline V gives CDR1 SQVTM, CDR2 ANQGSEA. This CDR3 spans 13 amino acids. The CDR3 is CSVRREGRNEQYF. In DNA form, the CDR3 reads TGCAGCGTCCGGAGGGAGGGCCGGAACGAGCAGTACTTC.